The entry that follows covers one T cell receptor (beta chain) sequence. The data originate from a study of blood T cell repertoires in COVID-19. Overall study context: Samples of COVID-19 (acute and convalescent) were obtained from the United States, Italy and Spain.

CDR1 is LGHDT, CDR2 YNNKEL, per germline (reference sequence). The junction had 10 bases not matched to a gene; V was cut back by 7 bases and J by 1 base. CDR3 length: 18 amino acids. Methods used by the authors: Amplification of reference gene primers was used by the study to estimate nucleated cell counts. TCRdb's copy holds only in-frame clones and misses some; the assay was immunoSEQ multiplex PCR. Clone size and V and J calls were adopted from that table, with D and trimming inferred from the DNA. The table shows roughly 230,000 clones, with about 80% occurring only once. This TCR came from a woman aged 45-60 years with acute or convalescent COVID-19. Sequencing was carried out using peripheral blood. The J gene is TRBJ2-1, the V gene TRBV3-1 (or the pseudogene TRBV3-2); 13 bases agree with TRBD2. The DNA of the CDR3 is TGTGCCAGCACCCAGGGACTAGCGGGGAGCTTATCCTACAATGAGCAGTTCTTC. This encodes CASTQGLAGSLSYNEQFF.